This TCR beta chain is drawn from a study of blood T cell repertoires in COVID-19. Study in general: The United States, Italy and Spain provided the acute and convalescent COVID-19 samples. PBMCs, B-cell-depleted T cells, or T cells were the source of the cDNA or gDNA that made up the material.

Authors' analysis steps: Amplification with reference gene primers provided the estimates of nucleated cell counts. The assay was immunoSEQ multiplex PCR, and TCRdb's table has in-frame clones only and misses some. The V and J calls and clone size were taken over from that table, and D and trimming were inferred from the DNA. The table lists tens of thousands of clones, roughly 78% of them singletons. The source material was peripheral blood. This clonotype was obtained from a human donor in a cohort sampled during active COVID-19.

The CDR3 sequence is CASSLNYGGAGQETQYF. CDR3 sequence (DNA): TGTGCCAGCAGCTTAAATTACGGGGGGGCAGGGCAAGAGACCCAGTACTTC. The V gene is TRBV11-2, the J gene TRBJ2-5; 8 nucleotides match TRBD2. The CDR3 length is 17 residues. The V segment lost 2 bases and the J segment 2 bases; nucleotides outside the gene matches: 10. Per germline, CDR1 SGHAT and CDR2 FQNNGV.